Included here is one T cell receptor beta chain sequence, with context. Its matching antigen is unknown. Time point denoted: newly diagnosed, previously untreated cHL patient sample. Magnetic negative selection served to purify CD4+ T cells out of PBMCs that had been thawed. The table came from immunoSEQ multiplex PCR; TCRdb's copy has only in-frame clones and leaves some out. Of about 24,000 clones in the sample, about 89% were seen once. Germline CDR1 LGHNA, CDR2 YNFKEQ. The CDR3 runs to 15 residues. V dropped 3 bases and J dropped 4; count of bases not matched to a gene: 5. This sample stems from a study of PD-1 blockade in classical Hodgkin lymphoma. Findings and limits, study-wide: Newly diagnosed patients reportedly trailed healthy donors in baseline TCR diversity.

The chain links TRBV4-2 to TRBJ2-3; the match to TRBD1 covers 9 bases. The TCR comes from a human donor with classical Hodgkin lymphoma. The sample comprised CD4+ T cells from blood. CDR3 residues: CASSQGDRVADTQYF. CDR3 DNA sequence: TGTGCCAGCAGCCAGGGGGACAGGGTTGCAGATACGCAGTATTTT.